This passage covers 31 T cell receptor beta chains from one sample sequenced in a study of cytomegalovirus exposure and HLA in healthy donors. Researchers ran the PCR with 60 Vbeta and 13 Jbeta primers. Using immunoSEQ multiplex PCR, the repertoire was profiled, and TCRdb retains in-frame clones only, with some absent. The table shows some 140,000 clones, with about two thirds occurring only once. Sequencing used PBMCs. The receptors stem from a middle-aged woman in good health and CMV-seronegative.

CDR3 sequence reads: CASSRFQNTEAFF. The CDR3 region has the DNA TGTGCCAGTAGTCGGTTCCAGAACACTGAAGCTTTCTTT. V is TRBV19 and J is TRBJ1-1, with D hard to call. The CDR3 loop spans 13 amino acids. V was trimmed by 5 bases and J by 1 base, leaving 8 bases between them. The germline V gene encodes CDR1 LNHDA and CDR2 SQIVND (reference sequence).

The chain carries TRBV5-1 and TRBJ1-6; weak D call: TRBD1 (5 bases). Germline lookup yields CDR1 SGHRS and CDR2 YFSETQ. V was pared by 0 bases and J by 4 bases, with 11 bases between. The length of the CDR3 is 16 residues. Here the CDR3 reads CASSLEQGVYNSPLHF. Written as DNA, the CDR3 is TGCGCCAGCAGCTTGGAGCAGGGTGTTTATAATTCACCCCTCCACTTT.

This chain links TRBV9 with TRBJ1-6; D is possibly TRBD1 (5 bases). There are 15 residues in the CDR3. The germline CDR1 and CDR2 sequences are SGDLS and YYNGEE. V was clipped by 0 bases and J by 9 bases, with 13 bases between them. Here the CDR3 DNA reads TGTGCCAGCAGCGTAGCTACAGTCGGGGGTTCACCCCTCCACTTT. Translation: CASSVATVGGSPLHF. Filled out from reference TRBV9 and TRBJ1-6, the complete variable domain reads DSGVTQTPKHLITATGQRVTLRCSPRSGDLSVYWYQQSLDQGLQFLIQYYNGEERAKGNILERFSAQQFPDLHSELNLSSLELGDSALYFCASSVATVGGSPLHFGNGTRLTVT.

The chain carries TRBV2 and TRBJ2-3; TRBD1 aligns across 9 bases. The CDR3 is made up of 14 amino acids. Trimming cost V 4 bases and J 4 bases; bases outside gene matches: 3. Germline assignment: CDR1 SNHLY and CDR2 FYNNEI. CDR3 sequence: CASSAGQGPDTQYF. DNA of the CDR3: TGTGCCAGCAGTGCGGGACAGGGCCCAGATACGCAGTATTTT.

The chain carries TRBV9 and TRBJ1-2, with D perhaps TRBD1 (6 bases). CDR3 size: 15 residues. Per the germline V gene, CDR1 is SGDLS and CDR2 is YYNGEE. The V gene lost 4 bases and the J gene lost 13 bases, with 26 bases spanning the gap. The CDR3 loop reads CASSRTDPMGQGFTF. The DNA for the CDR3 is TGTGCCAGCAGCCGAACCGATCCGATGGGTCAGGGGTTCACCTTC.

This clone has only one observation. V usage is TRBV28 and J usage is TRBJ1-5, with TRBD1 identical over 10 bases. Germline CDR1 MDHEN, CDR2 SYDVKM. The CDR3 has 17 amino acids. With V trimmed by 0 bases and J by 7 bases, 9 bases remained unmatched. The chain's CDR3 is CASSLWPDRGPGQPQHF. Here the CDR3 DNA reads TGTGCCAGCAGTTTATGGCCCGACAGGGGGCCTGGGCAGCCCCAGCATTTT.

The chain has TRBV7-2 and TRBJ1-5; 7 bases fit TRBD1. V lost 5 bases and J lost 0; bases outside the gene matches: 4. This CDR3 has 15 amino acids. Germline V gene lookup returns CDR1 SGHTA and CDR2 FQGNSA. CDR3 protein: CASSPGGVSNQPQHF. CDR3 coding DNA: TGTGCCAGCAGCCCAGGGGGAGTTAGCAATCAGCCCCAGCATTTT.

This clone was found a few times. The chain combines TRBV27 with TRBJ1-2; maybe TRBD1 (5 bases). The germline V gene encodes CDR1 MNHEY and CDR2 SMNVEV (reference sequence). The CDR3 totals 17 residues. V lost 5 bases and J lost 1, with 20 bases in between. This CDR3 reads CASSPLGVTTDNYGYTF. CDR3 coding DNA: TGTGCCAGCAGTCCTCTGGGTGTGACGACAGATAACTATGGCTACACCTTC.

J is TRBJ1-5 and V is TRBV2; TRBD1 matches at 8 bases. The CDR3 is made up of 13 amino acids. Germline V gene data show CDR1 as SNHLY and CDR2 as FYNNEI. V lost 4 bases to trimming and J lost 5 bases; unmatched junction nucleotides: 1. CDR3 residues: CASSGTGHQPQHF. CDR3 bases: TGTGCCAGCAGTGGGACAGGGCATCAGCCCCAGCATTTT. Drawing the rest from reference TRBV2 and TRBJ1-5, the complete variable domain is EPEVTQTPSHQVTQMGQEVILRCVPISNHLYFYWYRQILGQKVEFLVSFYNNEISEKSEIFDDQFSVERPDGSNFTLKIRSTKLEDSAMYFCASSGTGHQPQHFGDGTRLSIL.

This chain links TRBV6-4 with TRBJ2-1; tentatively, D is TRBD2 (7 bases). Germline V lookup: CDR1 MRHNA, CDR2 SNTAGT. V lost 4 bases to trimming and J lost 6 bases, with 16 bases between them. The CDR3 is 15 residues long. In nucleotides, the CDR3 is TGTGCCAGCAGTGTGGGGGGGGGCAGTCGCAATGAGCAGTTCTTC. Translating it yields CASSVGGGSRNEQFF.

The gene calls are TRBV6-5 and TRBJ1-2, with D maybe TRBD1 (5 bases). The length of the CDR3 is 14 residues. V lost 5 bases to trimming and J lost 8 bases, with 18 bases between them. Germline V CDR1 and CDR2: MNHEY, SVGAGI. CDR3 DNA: TGTGCCAGCAGTCCCCGCTCCCCCCACAGGGGCTACACCTTC. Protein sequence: CASSPRSPHRGYTF.

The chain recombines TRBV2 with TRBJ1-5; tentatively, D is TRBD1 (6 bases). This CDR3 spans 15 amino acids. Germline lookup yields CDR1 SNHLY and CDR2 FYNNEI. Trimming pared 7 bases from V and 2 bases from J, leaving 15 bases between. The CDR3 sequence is CASTGDTGGNQPQHF. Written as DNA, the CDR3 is TGTGCCAGCACCGGGGACACCGGAGGCAATCAGCCCCAGCATTTT.

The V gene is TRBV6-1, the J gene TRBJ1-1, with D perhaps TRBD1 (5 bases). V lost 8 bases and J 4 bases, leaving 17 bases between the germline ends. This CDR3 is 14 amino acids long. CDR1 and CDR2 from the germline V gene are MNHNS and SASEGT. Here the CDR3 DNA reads TGTGCCAGCCGACCGATTACAGGTCCCACTGAAGCTTTCTTT. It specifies CASRPITGPTEAFF.

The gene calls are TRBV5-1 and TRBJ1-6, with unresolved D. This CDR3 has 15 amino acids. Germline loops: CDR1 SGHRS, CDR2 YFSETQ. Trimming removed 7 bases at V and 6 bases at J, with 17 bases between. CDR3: CASGYGRGGNSPLHF. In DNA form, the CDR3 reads TGCGCCAGCGGCTATGGACGGGGTGGTAATTCACCCCTCCACTTT.

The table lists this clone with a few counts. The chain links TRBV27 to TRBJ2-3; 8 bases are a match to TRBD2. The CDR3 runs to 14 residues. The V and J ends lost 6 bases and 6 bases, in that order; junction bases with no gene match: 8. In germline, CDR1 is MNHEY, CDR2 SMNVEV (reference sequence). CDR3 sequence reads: CASRTGTSFDTQYF. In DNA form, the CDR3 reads TGTGCCAGCAGAACCGGGACTAGTTTTGATACGCAGTATTTT.

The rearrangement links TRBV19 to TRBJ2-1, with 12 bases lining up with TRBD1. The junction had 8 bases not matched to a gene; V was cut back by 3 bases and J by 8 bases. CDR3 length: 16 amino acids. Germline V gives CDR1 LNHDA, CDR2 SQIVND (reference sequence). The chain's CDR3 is CASSMGQGAPDYEQFF. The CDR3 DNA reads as TGTGCCAGTAGTATGGGACAGGGGGCGCCGGATTATGAGCAGTTCTTC.

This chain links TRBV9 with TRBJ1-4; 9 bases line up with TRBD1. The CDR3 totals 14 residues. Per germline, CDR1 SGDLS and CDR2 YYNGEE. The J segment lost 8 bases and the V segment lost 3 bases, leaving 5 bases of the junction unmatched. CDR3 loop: CASSGGQGVEKLFF. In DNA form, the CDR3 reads TGTGCCAGCAGCGGGGGACAGGGAGTCGAAAAACTGTTTTTT. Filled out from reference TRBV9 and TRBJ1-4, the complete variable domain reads DSGVTQTPKHLITATGQRVTLRCSPRSGDLSVYWYQQSLDQGLQFLIQYYNGEERAKGNILERFSAQQFPDLHSELNLSSLELGDSALYFCASSGGQGVEKLFFGSGTQLSVL.

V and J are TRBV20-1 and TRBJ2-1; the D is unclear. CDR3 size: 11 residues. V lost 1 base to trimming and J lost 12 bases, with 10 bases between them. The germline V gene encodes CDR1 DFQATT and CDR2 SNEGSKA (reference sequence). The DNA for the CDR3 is TGCAGTGCTAGAGGGCCCCCTGGGCAGTTCTTC. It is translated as CSARGPPGQFF.

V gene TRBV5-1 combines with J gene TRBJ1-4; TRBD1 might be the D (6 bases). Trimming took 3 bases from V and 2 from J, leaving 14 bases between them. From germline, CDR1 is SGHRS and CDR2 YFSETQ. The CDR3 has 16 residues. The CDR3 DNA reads TGCGCCAGCAGCTCCGGACAGACCCGGACTAATGAAAAACTGTTTTTT. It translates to CASSSGQTRTNEKLFF.

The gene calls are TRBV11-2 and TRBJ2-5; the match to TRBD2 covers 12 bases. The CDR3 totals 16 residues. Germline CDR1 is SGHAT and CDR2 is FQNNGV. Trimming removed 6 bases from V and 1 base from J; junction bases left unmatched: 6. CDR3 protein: CASSYTSGGTQETQYF. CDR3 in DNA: TGTGCCAGCAGTTATACTAGCGGGGGGACCCAAGAGACCCAGTACTTC. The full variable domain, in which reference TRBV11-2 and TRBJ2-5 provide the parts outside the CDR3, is EAGVAQSPRYKIIEKRQSVAFWCNPISGHATLYWYQQILGQGPKLLIQFQNNGVVDDSQLPKDRFSAERLKGVDSTLKIQPAKLEDSAVYLCASSYTSGGTQETQYFGPGTRLLVL.

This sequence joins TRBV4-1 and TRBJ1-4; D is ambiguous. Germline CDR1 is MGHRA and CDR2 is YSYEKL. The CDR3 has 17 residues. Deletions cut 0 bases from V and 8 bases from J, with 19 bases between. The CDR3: CASSQDSLRRVGEKLFF. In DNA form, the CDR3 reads TGCGCCAGCAGCCAAGATTCCCTCCGGCGGGTGGGAGAAAAACTGTTTTTT.

DNA for the CDR3: TGTGCCAGCACGCGACAGTTGTTAACTGAAGCTTTCTTT. This encodes CASTRQLLTEAFF. The chain links TRBV2 to TRBJ1-1, with a tentative D call TRBD1 (5 bases). CDR1 and CDR2 from the germline V gene are SNHLY and FYNNEI. The CDR3 extends over 13 amino acids. V was pared by 7 bases and J by 5 bases, with 14 bases between.

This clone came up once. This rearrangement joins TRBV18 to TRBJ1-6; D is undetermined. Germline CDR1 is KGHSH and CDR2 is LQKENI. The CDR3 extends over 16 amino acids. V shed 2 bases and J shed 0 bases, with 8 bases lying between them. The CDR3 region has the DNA TGTGCCAGCTCACCAACCAAGAGCTCCTATAATTCACCCCTCCACTTT. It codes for CASSPTKSSYNSPLHF.

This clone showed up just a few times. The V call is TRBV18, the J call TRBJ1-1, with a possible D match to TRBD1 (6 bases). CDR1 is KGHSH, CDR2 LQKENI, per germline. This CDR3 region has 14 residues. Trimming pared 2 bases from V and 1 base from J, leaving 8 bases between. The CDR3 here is CASSPGRGNTEAFF. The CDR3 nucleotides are TGTGCCAGCTCACCAGGCAGGGGGAACACTGAAGCTTTCTTT. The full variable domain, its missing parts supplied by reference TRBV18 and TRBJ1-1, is NAGVMQNPRHLVRRRGQEARLRCSPMKGHSHVYWYRQLPEEGLKFMVYLQKENIIDESGMPKERFSAEFPKEGPSILRIQQVVRGDSAAYFCASSPGRGNTEAFFGQGTRLTVV.

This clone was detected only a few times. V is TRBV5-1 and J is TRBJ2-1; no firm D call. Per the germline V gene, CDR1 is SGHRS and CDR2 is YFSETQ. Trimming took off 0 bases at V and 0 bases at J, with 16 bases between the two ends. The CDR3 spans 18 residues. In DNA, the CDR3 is TGCGCCAGCAGCTTGGCCCTCTCTACCGTGAGCTCCTACAATGAGCAGTTCTTC. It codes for CASSLALSTVSSYNEQFF.

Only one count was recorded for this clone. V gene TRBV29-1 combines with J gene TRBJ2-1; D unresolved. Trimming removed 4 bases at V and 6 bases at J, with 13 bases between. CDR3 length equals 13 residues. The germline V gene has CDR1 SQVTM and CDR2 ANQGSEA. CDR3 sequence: CSVGGFSSNEQFF. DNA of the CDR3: TGCAGCGTTGGTGGTTTTAGTTCCAATGAGCAGTTCTTC.

The CDR3 loop is CASSFWDRGKVGGNQPQHF. The CDR3 DNA reads as TGTGCCAGCAGTTTTTGGGACAGGGGGAAGGTAGGGGGCAATCAGCCCCAGCATTTT. V usage is TRBV28 and J usage is TRBJ1-5; 11 nucleotides agree with TRBD1. The V gene's germline CDR1 is MDHEN and CDR2 SYDVKM. V trimming: 3 bases; J trimming: 2 bases; junction bases outside the gene matches: 12. The CDR3 sequence is 19 residues long.

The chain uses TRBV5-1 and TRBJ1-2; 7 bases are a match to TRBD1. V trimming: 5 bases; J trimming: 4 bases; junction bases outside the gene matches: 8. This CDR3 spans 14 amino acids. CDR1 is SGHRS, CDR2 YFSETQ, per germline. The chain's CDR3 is CASRSGQDTYGYTF. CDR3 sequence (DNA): TGCGCCAGCAGATCCGGACAGGATACCTATGGCTACACCTTC.

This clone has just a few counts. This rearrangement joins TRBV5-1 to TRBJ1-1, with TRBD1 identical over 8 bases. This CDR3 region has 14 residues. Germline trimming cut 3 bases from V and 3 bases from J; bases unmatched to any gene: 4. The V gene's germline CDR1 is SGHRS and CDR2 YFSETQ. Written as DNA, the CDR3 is TGCGCCAGCAGCTGGACAGGGTTGGACACTGAAGCTTTCTTT. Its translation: CASSWTGLDTEAFF. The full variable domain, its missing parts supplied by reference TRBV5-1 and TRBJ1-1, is KAGVTQTPRYLIKTRGQQVTLSCSPISGHRSVSWYQQTPGQGLQFLFEYFSETQRNKGNFPGRFSGRQFSNSRSEMNVSTLELGDSALYLCASSWTGLDTEAFFGQGTRLTVV.

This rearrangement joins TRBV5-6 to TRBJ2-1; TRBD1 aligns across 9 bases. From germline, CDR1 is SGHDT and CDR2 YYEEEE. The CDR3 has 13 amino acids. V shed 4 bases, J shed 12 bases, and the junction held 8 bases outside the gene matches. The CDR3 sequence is CASSLGQGNLQFF. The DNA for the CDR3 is TGTGCCAGCAGCCTAGGACAGGGGAATTTGCAGTTCTTC.

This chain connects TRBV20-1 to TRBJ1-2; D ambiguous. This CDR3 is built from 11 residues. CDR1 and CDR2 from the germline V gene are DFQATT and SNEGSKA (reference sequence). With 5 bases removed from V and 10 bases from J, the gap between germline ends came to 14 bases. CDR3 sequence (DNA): TGCAGTGCTCCCGGGGAGGGTCCCTACACCTTC. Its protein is CSAPGEGPYTF.